The 32 T cell receptor beta chains in this list originate from one sample, sequenced in a study of human T cells and chemical hapten exposure. In TCRdb, the RACE reads were re-called with MiXCR into one record per CDR3 protein. Among around 350,000 distinct CDR3 sequences listed, about 5.4% were seen once. Time point of the sample: pre-sensitization, week 0. Treatment noted: therapeutic diphenylcyclopropenone sensitization with weekly scalp DPC. Material: whole blood, obtained in connection with sensitization to the hapten diphenylcyclopropenone (DPC). Receptors originate from a woman younger than 30 with alopecia areata. Some clones in this sample may be carry-over from other donors' samples.

V usage is TRBV5-1 and J usage is TRBJ1-3; no reliable D call. The CDR3 has 15 amino acids. Trimming stripped 0 bases from V and 3 bases from J, with 10 bases between. Germline-derived CDR1 and CDR2 are SGHRS and YFSETQ. In DNA, the CDR3 is TGCGCCAGCAGCTTGGTTGGGGTTAGTGGAAACACCATATATTTT. Translation gives CASSLVGVSGNTIYF.

This clonotype has more than one count but fewer than ten. The chain recombines TRBV4-1 with TRBJ1-6; D is unresolved. Germline-derived CDR1 and CDR2 are MGHRA and YSYEKL. V was shortened by 0 bases and J by 10 bases, with 13 bases between the two germline ends. The CDR3 is 15 residues long. CDR3 sequence (DNA): TGCGCCAGCAGCCAAGAGGGAATTAGGCCGTCACCCCTCCACTTT. Encoded protein: CASSQEGIRPSPLHF.

This clonotype came up a few times. The J gene is TRBJ2-7, the V gene TRBV5-6, with D perhaps matching TRBD1 (6 bases). V dropped 0 bases and J dropped 6 bases, with 7 bases sitting between them. The CDR3 consists of 12 residues. Germline CDR1 is SGHDT and CDR2 is YYEEEE. The CDR3 nucleotides are TGTGCCAGCAGCTTGGGGGGGCTCGAGCAGTACTTC. It specifies CASSLGGLEQYF.

The chain is built from TRBV29-1 and TRBJ1-2; 7 bases line up with TRBD1. Germline-derived CDR1 and CDR2 are SQVTM and ANQGSEA. The length of the CDR3 is 13 residues. V lost 6 bases, J lost 2 bases, and 6 bases stayed unmatched. CDR3 nucleotide sequence: TGCAGCGTGGTTGACAGGGAGAACTATGGCTACACCTTC. This gives the protein CSVVDRENYGYTF.

This chain uses TRBV12-3 or TRBV12-4 with TRBJ1-5; TRBD1 is a possible D gene (6 bases). The V gene lost 3 bases and the J gene lost 3 bases, with 12 bases spanning the gap. This CDR3 has 15 amino acids. The CDR3 is CASSFFEGDNQPQHF. The DNA for the CDR3 is TGTGCCAGCAGTTTTTTTGAGGGGGACAATCAGCCCCAGCATTTT.

This clonotype was seen only a few times. The rearrangement uses TRBV7-2 and TRBJ2-5; 7 nucleotides match TRBD1. Trimming removed 1 base from V and 4 bases from J; junction bases left unmatched: 6. The germline V gene encodes CDR1 SGHTA and CDR2 FQGNSA. The CDR3 extends over 15 amino acids. The CDR3 reads CASSLGTGEGETQYF. CDR3 in DNA: TGTGCCAGCAGCTTAGGTACAGGGGAAGGAGAGACCCAGTACTTC.

This clonotype was seen many times. The rearrangement joins TRBV6-6 to TRBJ1-5; no clear D gene. V dropped 6 bases and J dropped 4 bases, with 10 bases sitting between them. The germline gives CDR1 MNHNY, CDR2 SVGAGI (reference sequence). This CDR3 has 13 residues. As DNA, the CDR3 is TGTGCCAGCAGCCGCGATTGGAATCAGCCCCAGCATTTT. It yields the protein CASSRDWNQPQHF.

In this sample, this clonotype turned up many times. The chain combines TRBV12-3 or TRBV12-4 with TRBJ1-2; D might be TRBD1 (6 bases). V was clipped by 4 bases and J by 4 bases, with 10 bases between them. CDR3 size: 13 residues. The DNA of the CDR3 is TGTGCCAGCAGTTCACAGGGCTTCTATGGCTACACCTTC. This translates into CASSSQGFYGYTF.

The V gene is TRBV7-2, the J gene TRBJ2-1; a weak D match, TRBD2 (7 bases). V dropped 3 bases and J dropped 9 bases, with 18 bases sitting between them. This CDR3 comprises 15 residues. CDR1 is SGHTA and CDR2 is FQGNSA in the germline V gene. The CDR3 region is CASSFDGGASFEQFF. In DNA form, the CDR3 reads TGTGCCAGCAGCTTCGATGGGGGGGCTTCGTTTGAGCAGTTCTTC.

This rearrangement joins TRBV20-1 to TRBJ2-3; possibly TRBD2 for D (7 bases). Per the germline V gene, CDR1 is DFQATT and CDR2 is SNEGSKA (reference sequence). There are 15 residues in the CDR3. The ends were cut back, 5 bases at V and 1 base at J, with 16 bases in the middle. The CDR3 DNA reads as TGCAGTGCTCCACCTCCGGGGGGCGGCACAGATACGCAGTATTTT. This codes for CSAPPPGGGTDTQYF.

This clonotype occurred once. The chain is built from TRBV20-1 and TRBJ1-5, with D possibly being TRBD1 (5 bases). The CDR3 runs to 13 residues. Trimming removed 6 bases at V and 1 base at J, with 10 bases between. Per germline, CDR1 DFQATT and CDR2 SNEGSKA (reference sequence). This CDR3 is CSATRDSNQPQHF. CDR3 in DNA: TGCAGTGCGACTCGGGACAGCAATCAGCCCCAGCATTTT.

This clonotype has a handful of counts. V usage is TRBV2 and J usage is TRBJ1-1; possible D gene TRBD1, 6 bases. CDR3 size: 12 residues. V was cut by 7 bases and J by 10 bases, with 16 bases left in between. Germline loops: CDR1 SNHLY, CDR2 FYNNEI. The CDR3 here is CASTDGGLGAFF. The CDR3 coding sequence is TGTGCCAGCACCGATGGGGGGCTCGGAGCTTTCTTT.

The J gene is TRBJ1-3, the V gene TRBV4-1, with 7 nucleotides matching TRBD1. Germline-derived CDR1 and CDR2 are MGHRA and YSYEKL. The CDR3 is 15 amino acids. V dropped 3 bases and J dropped 3; count of bases not matched to a gene: 5. This CDR3 is CASSHFTGVGNTIYF. For the CDR3, the DNA is TGCGCCAGCAGCCACTTTACAGGGGTTGGAAACACCATATATTTT.

This clonotype has a handful of counts. J is TRBJ2-2 and V is TRBV7-3, with TRBD1 identical over 8 bases. From germline, CDR1 is SGHTA and CDR2 FQGTGA. J lost 7 bases, V lost 5 bases, and 9 bases had no gene match. CDR3 size: 15 residues. As DNA, the CDR3 is TGTGCCAGCAGCCAGGACAGGGTTGGGGTCGGGGAGCTGTTTTTT. This gives the protein CASSQDRVGVGELFF.

There are many counts of this clonotype. The V gene is TRBV6-5, the J gene TRBJ1-1; D is unresolved. The CDR3 consists of 12 residues. Germline V CDR1 and CDR2: MNHEY, SVGAGI. Trimming pared 5 bases from V and 5 bases from J, leaving 9 bases between. The CDR3 nucleotides are TGTGCCAGCAGTCGAGGGTGGACTGAAGCTTTCTTT. Protein product: CASSRGWTEAFF.

This clonotype was observed a handful of times. The V call is TRBV5-6, the J call TRBJ2-7, with D unclear. The CDR3 sequence is 14 residues long. The germline V gene has CDR1 SGHDT and CDR2 YYEEEE. The germline V and J ends were trimmed by 0 bases and 3 bases, with 10 bases remaining between them. The CDR3 spells CASSLDSDVYEQYF. The CDR3 nucleotides are TGTGCCAGCAGCTTGGACAGCGACGTCTACGAGCAGTACTTC.

This clonotype has more than one count but fewer than ten. The rearrangement joins TRBV3-1 to TRBJ2-1; 8 positions agree with TRBD2. Germline V gene sequence: CDR1 LGHDT, CDR2 YNNKEL (reference sequence). The CDR3 is 19 amino acids. V lost 3 bases to trimming and J lost 8 bases; unmatched junction nucleotides: 21. The CDR3 DNA sequence: TGTGCCAGCAGCCAGTCAACCTCCCCGGGACTAGAAGACTTCGATGAGCAGTTCTTC. Translation: CASSQSTSPGLEDFDEQFF.

There are a few counts of this clonotype. The J gene is TRBJ2-7, the V gene TRBV5-4, with D perhaps TRBD2 (5 bases). The V gene lost 0 bases and the J gene lost 0 bases, with 10 bases spanning the gap. There are 15 residues in the CDR3. CDR1 and CDR2 (germline): SGHNT, YYREEE (reference sequence). This chain's CDR3 is CASSLESGSSYEQYF. CDR3 bases: TGTGCCAGCAGCTTGGAATCTGGGAGCTCCTACGAGCAGTACTTC.

This clonotype was counted many times. The chain is built from TRBV6-6 and TRBJ1-1; a weak D match, TRBD1 (5 bases). This CDR3 region has 15 residues. Germline V gene data show CDR1 as MNHNY and CDR2 as SVGAGI (reference sequence). Trimming shortened V by 6 bases and J by 3 bases, and 17 bases separated the two germline ends. The CDR3 loop reads CASSLEGRGHTEAFF. DNA of the CDR3: TGTGCCAGCAGCTTGGAGGGGCGAGGGCACACTGAAGCTTTCTTT.

The rearrangement uses TRBV28 and TRBJ1-6, with D hard to call. The V gene's germline CDR1 is MDHEN and CDR2 SYDVKM. V was pared by 3 bases and J by 10 bases, with 22 bases between. This CDR3 comprises 17 residues. In nucleotides, the CDR3 is TGTGCCAGCAGTTTGGCAGCCGAGCCCCCATGGGAATCACCCCTCCACTTT. It is translated as CASSLAAEPPWESPLHF.

In its sample, this clonotype was seen a few times. The chain is built from TRBV29-1 and TRBJ1-2; D perhaps matches TRBD1 (5 bases). Germline loops: CDR1 SQVTM, CDR2 ANQGSEA. V gave up 2 bases and J gave up 7 bases, with 14 bases separating them. This CDR3 has 13 amino acids. The CDR3 bases are TGCAGCGTTGAATCCCCAGGGCGGGGTGGCTACACCTTC. Its translation is CSVESPGRGGYTF.

The chain carries TRBV5-6 and TRBJ2-3; no firm D call. The CDR3 extends over 14 amino acids. Germline V CDR1 and CDR2: SGHDT, YYEEEE. With 4 bases removed from V and 5 bases from J, the gap between germline ends came to 14 bases. The CDR3 reads CASSRIAAGDTQYF. The CDR3 nucleotides read TGTGCCAGCAGCCGTATAGCCGCCGGAGATACGCAGTATTTT.

This clonotype was recorded many times. This chain links TRBV12-3 or TRBV12-4 with TRBJ2-3; maybe TRBD2 (5 bases). V was pared by 2 bases and J by 6 bases, with 18 bases between. The length of the CDR3 is 16 residues. The CDR3 loop reads CASSLHLTPSGDTQYF. CDR3 DNA: TGTGCCAGCAGTTTACATTTGACTCCGTCGGGGGATACGCAGTATTTT.

A note on this clonotype: It may be a read error: a sequence one base away is much more abundant. This chain connects TRBV6-5 to TRBJ1-1; D is perhaps TRBD1 (5 bases). Looked up from germline, CDR1 is MNHEY and CDR2 is SVGAGI. This CDR3 comprises 15 residues. The CDR3 coding sequence is TGTGCCAGCAGTGACAGATTAACTCGGAGCACTGTAGCTTTCTTT. This translates into CASSDRLTRSTVAFF.

This clonotype has more than one count but fewer than ten. An end of the junction differs from the germline gene, which may be a read error. This chain connects TRBV13 to TRBJ1-6; 7 bases match TRBD1. This CDR3 contains 15 residues. Germline V gene data show CDR1 as PRHDT and CDR2 as FYEKMQ (reference sequence). The CDR3 sequence is CASSLGTENNSPLHF. As DNA, the CDR3 is TGTGCCAGCAGCCTAGGGACAGAAAATAATTCACCCCTCCACTTT.

This clonotype was recorded many times. The genes are TRBV20-1 and TRBJ1-1; possibly TRBD1 for D (5 bases). Germline-derived CDR1 and CDR2 are DFQATT and SNEGSKA (reference sequence). V lost 3 bases and J lost 0, with 11 bases in between. The CDR3 covers 14 residues. The CDR3 region is CSARWGILNTEAFF. Here the CDR3 DNA reads TGCAGTGCTAGGTGGGGGATCCTGAACACTGAAGCTTTCTTT.

The chain carries TRBV20-1 and TRBJ2-3; possible D gene TRBD2, 6 bases. Germline V gives CDR1 DFQATT, CDR2 SNEGSKA (reference sequence). This CDR3 region has 15 residues. Trimming took off 3 bases at V and 5 bases at J, with 18 bases between the two ends. CDR3 amino acids: CSASRARGWRDTQYF. Here the CDR3 DNA reads TGCAGTGCTAGTAGGGCACGGGGGTGGAGAGATACGCAGTATTTT.

This clonotype was observed at least ten times. The chain has TRBV7-9 and TRBJ2-3; D perhaps matches TRBD2 (5 bases). CDR1 is SEHNR and CDR2 is FQNEAQ in the germline V gene (reference sequence). The V and J ends lost 4 bases and 2 bases respectively, with 13 bases between them. The length of the CDR3 is 15 residues. CDR3 sequence: CASSSLEGDTDTQYF. The CDR3 bases are TGTGCCAGCAGCTCCTTAGAGGGCGACACAGATACGCAGTATTTT.

This rearrangement joins TRBV6-5 to TRBJ1-2, with D perhaps matching TRBD1 (5 bases). CDR1 and CDR2 (germline): MNHEY, SVGAGI. V lost 6 bases and J lost 2, with 19 bases in between. The CDR3 runs 16 residues. The CDR3 region is CASSPDIDRANYGYTF. CDR3 sequence (DNA): TGTGCCAGCAGCCCAGATATTGACAGAGCCAACTATGGCTACACCTTC.

This clonotype has just a few counts. The V call is TRBV3-1, the J call TRBJ1-2; D is possibly TRBD1 (6 bases). The CDR3 has 14 amino acids. Trimming removed 4 bases at V and 8 bases at J, with 17 bases between. Germline CDR1 is LGHDT and CDR2 is YNNKEL (reference sequence). CDR3 sequence: CASSLPGGLTGYTF. DNA for the CDR3: TGTGCCAGCAGCCTACCCGGGGGGCTAACAGGCTACACCTTC.

J is TRBJ1-5 and V is TRBV10-3; 9 bases agree with TRBD1. Germline V lookup: CDR1 ENHRY, CDR2 SYGVKD. This CDR3 spans 19 amino acids. J lost 2 bases, V lost 2 bases, and 13 bases had no gene match. CDR3 nucleotides: TGTGCCATCAGTGAGAGGCACAGGGGGCGGCCGACATGCAATCAGCCCCAGCATTTT. Its protein product is CAISERHRGRPTCNQPQHF.

This chain links TRBV2 with TRBJ1-1, with D unclear. CDR1 SNHLY and CDR2 FYNNEI come from the germline V gene. This CDR3 comprises 16 residues. V gave up 2 bases and J gave up 5 bases, with 18 bases separating them. The CDR3 region has the DNA TGTGCCAGCAGTGAAAAGCGGTGGAGGGTCGGGACTGAAGCTTTCTTT. It specifies CASSEKRWRVGTEAFF.